A selection of T cell receptor beta chains follows, all from one sample in a study of CD4 T cells in relation to SARS-CoV-2 and coronaviruses. TCRdb's copy holds only in-frame clones and misses some; the assay was immunoSEQ multiplex PCR. Counted here are some 35,000 clones, approximately 86% occurring once; the ten biggest clones make up more than 3.5%. No antigen has been assigned to these receptors. Material: naive CD4+ T cells from PBMCs, cultured in vitro. The receptors originated from an adult with COVID-19. The CDR3 runs from the conserved cysteine through the conserved F or W. Each record gives: clone size, V gene, J gene, D gene, CDR3 DNA, CDR3 protein. The D gene is left open where the match is weak. Clone size is given for some rows only: seen once, a few or many times, or a class if the clone is expanded.

-,TRBV7-2,TRBJ2-7,TRBD2,TGTGCCAGCAGCTTAGATTTGACTAGCGGCTACGAGCAGTACTTC,CASSLDLTSGYEQYF
-,TRBV5-1,TRBJ2-3,TRBD1,TGCGCCAGCAGAGACGGGACAGGCCCCGCAGATACGCAGTATTTT,CASRDGTGPADTQYF
once,TRBV27,TRBJ2-1,-,TGTGCCAGCAGTTTAAGGACGGGCAAAGCTCTAGGTTATGAGCAGTTCTTC,CASSLRTGKALGYEQFF
-,TRBV3-1/TRBV3-2,TRBJ2-1,TRBD2,TGTGCCAGCAGCCAAGCCGGGGGGGGCAGACCATACAATGAGCAGTTCTTC,CASSQAGGGRPYNEQFF
once,TRBV5-4,TRBJ2-1,TRBD2,TGTGCCAGCAGCTGGGTGACTAGCGGTCTCCACAATGAGCAGTTCTTC,CASSWVTSGLHNEQFF
-,TRBV28,TRBJ2-5,-,TGTGCCAGCAGTTTTAGCGCCCCGAGGAGAGAGACCCAGTACTTC,CASSFSAPRRETQYF
once,TRBV30,TRBJ1-6,TRBD1,TGTGCCTGGAAATGGGGGACAGGGAATTCACCCCTCCACTTT,CAWKWGTGNSPLHF
-,TRBV28,TRBJ1-6,TRBD1,TGTGCCAGCAGGGGACAGGGACACAATTCACCCCTCCACTTT,CASRGQGHNSPLHF
-,TRBV28,TRBJ2-4,TRBD2,TGTGCCAGCAGTTTTTTTCCTCAACAGGTACCGGGACTAGCGGGACTAGCCAAAAACATTCAGTACTTC,CASSFFPQQVPGLAGLAKNIQYF
once,TRBV14,TRBJ2-5,TRBD1,TGTGCCAGCAGCCAAGTCGGGACAGGACAAGAGACCCAGTACTTC,CASSQVGTGQETQYF
-,TRBV4-3,TRBJ1-1,-,TGCGCCAGCAGCCATGCAAAGCCGAACACTGAAGCTTTCTTT,CASSHAKPNTEAFF
-,TRBV29-1,TRBJ2-5,-,TGCAGCGTTGGGCCAGACCAAGAGACCCAGTACTTC,CSVGPDQETQYF
-,TRBV27,TRBJ2-1,TRBD2,TGTGCCAGCAGTTTATTGGGGGAGGGAATATTGGAGCAGTTCTTC,CASSLLGEGILEQFF
-,TRBV11-2,TRBJ2-2,-,TGTGCCAGCAGCGTCGACAGGTTAAACACCGGGGAGCTGTTTTTT,CASSVDRLNTGELFF
-,TRBV3-1/TRBV3-2,TRBJ2-5,-,TGTGCCAGCAGCCAAGGGGGAGTACAAGAGACCCAGTACTTC,CASSQGGVQETQYF
once,TRBV3-1/TRBV3-2,TRBJ1-6,-,TGTGCCAGCAGCCGAAGAAGAGGAGGGGATAATTCACCCCTCCACTTT,CASSRRRGGDNSPLHF
-,TRBV6-1,TRBJ1-5,TRBD1,TGTGCCAGCAGTGACAGGGGGTGGAATCAGCCCCAGCATTTT,CASSDRGWNQPQHF
-,TRBV6-2/TRBV6-3,TRBJ2-5,TRBD2,TGTGCCAGCAGTTACATAGCCGGACTAGCGGAAGAGACCCAGTACTTC,CASSYIAGLAEETQYF
-,TRBV9,TRBJ1-1,-,TGTGCCAGCAGCGTGACAGTGACCACTGAAGCTTTCTTT,CASSVTVTTEAFF
once,TRBV28,TRBJ2-7,-,TGTGCCAGCAGTTTCGGGGTAAATGGTGGCTACGAGCAGTACTTC,CASSFGVNGGYEQYF
-,TRBV6-5,TRBJ1-3,-,TGTGCCAGCAGTTACTCGACCTTCCCCTCTGGAAACACCATATATTTT,CASSYSTFPSGNTIYF
once,TRBV2,TRBJ2-1,TRBD2,TGTGCCAGCAGTTTCCTCACCGGGACTAGCGTGAATGAGCAGTTCTTC,CASSFLTGTSVNEQFF
-,TRBV2,TRBJ2-4,-,TGTGCCAGCAGTGAGACGGGGAACATTCAGTACTTC,CASSETGNIQYF
-,TRBV24-1,TRBJ2-3,TRBD2,TGTGCCACCAGTGGCGGTAGCGGGTCCACAGATACGCAGTATTTT,CATSGGSGSTDTQYF
once,TRBV4-3,TRBJ2-5,TRBD1,TGCGCCAGCAGCCAAGAAGTGACAGGGAGGACCCAGTACTTC,CASSQEVTGRTQYF
-,TRBV3-1/TRBV3-2,TRBJ1-3,TRBD1,TGTGCCAGCAGCCAAGACCCCCAGGGGGCTTATGGAAACACCATATATTTT,CASSQDPQGAYGNTIYF
-,TRBV30,TRBJ2-1,TRBD2,TGTGCCTGGAGGTCATTAGAAGGGACTACCTACAATGAGCAGTTCTTC,CAWRSLEGTTYNEQFF
-,TRBV9,TRBJ2-1,TRBD2,TGTGCCAGCAGCGACGGGACTAGCGGTACCTACAATGAGCAGTTCTTC,CASSDGTSGTYNEQFF
-,TRBV10-3,TRBJ1-2,TRBD1,TGTGCCATCAGTGAGGGGACAGCGAACTATGGCTACACCTTC,CAISEGTANYGYTF
-,TRBV9,TRBJ2-1,TRBD2,TGTGCCAGCAGCGCAACTAGCGGGCCCTACAATGAGCAGTTCTTC,CASSATSGPYNEQFF
-,TRBV3-1/TRBV3-2,TRBJ2-7,TRBD1,TGTGCCAGCAGCAGACAGGGGGCCAACGAGCAGTACTTC,CASSRQGANEQYF
-,TRBV19,TRBJ2-3,-,TGTGCCAGTAGTCGGCCTAGCGCGGATACGCAGTATTTT,CASSRPSADTQYF
-,TRBV2,TRBJ2-7,TRBD2,TGTGCCAGCAGTGAAGACGGCGGGAGGGTCTACGAGCAGTACTTC,CASSEDGGRVYEQYF
-,TRBV5-1,TRBJ2-7,-,TGCGCCAGCAGCTTGACCGGGAACCCCTACGAGCAGTACTTC,CASSLTGNPYEQYF
once,TRBV2,TRBJ2-7,-,TGTGCCAGCACTGGACAGATTCGGAGCTCCTACGAGCAGTACTTC,CASTGQIRSSYEQYF
-,TRBV7-2,TRBJ2-7,-,TGTGCCAGCAGCTTAGGGTTATTGGGGGGAGGCTACGAGCAGTACTTC,CASSLGLLGGGYEQYF
-,TRBV28,TRBJ1-6,-,TGTGCCAGCAGTTTACGAGGAAATTCACCCCTCCACTTT,CASSLRGNSPLHF
once,TRBV6-2/TRBV6-3,TRBJ2-1,TRBD2,TGTGCCAGCAGCCATGAGATAGCGGGATCCAATGAGCAGTTCTTC,CASSHEIAGSNEQFF
-,TRBV29-1,TRBJ2-1,-,TGCAGCGTTGTTATGGGGTCGTATGAGCAGTTCTTC,CSVVMGSYEQFF
-,TRBV30,TRBJ2-1,-,TGTGCCTGGACGGTGAGCAACAGGGAGCGGCTCCGGCAGTTCTTC,CAWTVSNRERLRQFF
-,TRBV2,TRBJ2-7,TRBD2,TGTGCCAGCAGGGCTAGCGGGAGTATGTCCTACGAGCAGTACTTC,CASRASGSMSYEQYF
-,TRBV28,TRBJ2-2,-,TGTGCCAGCAGTGCGGTCCAGGGGGGCACCGGGGAGCTGTTTTTT,CASSAVQGGTGELFF
once,TRBV27,TRBJ2-1,-,TGTGCCAGCAGGTTTAGGGACAACAATGAGCAGTTCTTC,CASRFRDNNEQFF
few,TRBV29-1,TRBJ2-1,TRBD1,TGCAGCGCCGGGACAGGGGACTACAATGAGCAGTTCTTC,CSAGTGDYNEQFF
-,TRBV28,TRBJ2-1,-,TGTGCCAGCAGTTTATGGGCCAGGGGTTCCCGCCGAGAGCAGTTCTTC,CASSLWARGSRREQFF
-,TRBV6-1,TRBJ1-4,-,TGTGCCAGCAGTGACAGGGGCGGCACTAATGAAAAACTGTTTTTT,CASSDRGGTNEKLFF
few,TRBV6-5,TRBJ2-3,TRBD1,TGTGCCAGCAGTTACCCCGGACAGGGGAGCACAGATACGCAGTATTTT,CASSYPGQGSTDTQYF
-,TRBV28,TRBJ2-5,TRBD1,TGTGCCAGCAGTGCCCGAGGACAGGGGTTGGAGACCCAGTACTTC,CASSARGQGLETQYF
-,TRBV7-9,TRBJ1-5,TRBD1,TGTGCCAGCAGCCTACAGGGGGCAAATCAGCCCCAGCATTTT,CASSLQGANQPQHF
-,TRBV14,TRBJ1-6,-,TGTGCCAGCAGCCAAAACTTACCAATTCAGCGCCGGAATTCACCCCTCCACTTT,CASSQNLPIQRRNSPLHF
-,TRBV5-1,TRBJ1-6,-,TGCGCCAGCAGCTTGGACTATAATTCACCCCTCCACTTT,CASSLDYNSPLHF
-,TRBV18,TRBJ2-7,TRBD2,TGTGCCAGCTCACCTCGGGGGGACCAGTACGAGCAGTACTTC,CASSPRGDQYEQYF
-,TRBV7-8,TRBJ2-2,-,TGTGCCAGCAGCTTTGGGCGGGGACGCACCGGGGAGCTGTTTTTT,CASSFGRGRTGELFF
-,TRBV7-9,TRBJ2-2,-,TGTGCCAGCAGTTTGACTAAACCCTCATACATAGTCACCGGGGAGCTGTTTTTT,CASSLTKPSYIVTGELFF